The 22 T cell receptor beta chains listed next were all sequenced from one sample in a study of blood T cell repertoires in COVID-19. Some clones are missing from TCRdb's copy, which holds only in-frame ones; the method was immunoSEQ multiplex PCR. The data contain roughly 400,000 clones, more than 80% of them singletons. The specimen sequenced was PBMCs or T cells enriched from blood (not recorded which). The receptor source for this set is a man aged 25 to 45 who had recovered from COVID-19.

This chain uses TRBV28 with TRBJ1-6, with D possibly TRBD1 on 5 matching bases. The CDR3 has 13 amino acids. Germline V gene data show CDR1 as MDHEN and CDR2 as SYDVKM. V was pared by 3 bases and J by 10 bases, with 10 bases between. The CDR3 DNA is TGTGCCAGCAGTTTGCCCAGGGTGTCACCCCTCCACTTT. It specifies CASSLPRVSPLHF.

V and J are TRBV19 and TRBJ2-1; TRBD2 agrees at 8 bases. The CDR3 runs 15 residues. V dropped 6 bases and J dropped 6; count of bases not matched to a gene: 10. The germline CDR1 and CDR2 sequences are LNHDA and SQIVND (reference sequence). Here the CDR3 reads CASRLTSGAPNEQFF. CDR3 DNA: TGTGCCAGTAGACTCACTAGCGGAGCCCCCAATGAGCAGTTCTTC.

CDR3 bases: TGCGCCAGCAGCTTGGGGACAGGGGACAATCAGCCCCAGCATTTT. Protein sequence: CASSLGTGDNQPQHF. The chain recombines TRBV5-1 with TRBJ1-5, with 9 bases that match TRBD1. The germline CDR1 and CDR2 sequences are SGHRS and YFSETQ. The V segment lost 0 bases and the J segment 3 bases; nucleotides outside the gene matches: 1. The CDR3 is made up of 15 amino acids.

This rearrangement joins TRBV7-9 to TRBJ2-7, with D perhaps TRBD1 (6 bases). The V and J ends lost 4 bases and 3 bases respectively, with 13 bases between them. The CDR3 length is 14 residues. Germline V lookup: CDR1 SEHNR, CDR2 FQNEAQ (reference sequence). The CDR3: CASSSEGRGYEQYF. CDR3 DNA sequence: TGTGCCAGCAGCTCTGAGGGCAGGGGCTACGAGCAGTACTTC.

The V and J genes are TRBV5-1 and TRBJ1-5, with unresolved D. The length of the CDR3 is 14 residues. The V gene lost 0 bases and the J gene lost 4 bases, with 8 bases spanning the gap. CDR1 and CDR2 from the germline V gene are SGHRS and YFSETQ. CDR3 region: CASSLGQDNQPQHF. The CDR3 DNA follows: TGCGCCAGCAGCTTGGGGCAGGATAATCAGCCCCAGCATTTT.

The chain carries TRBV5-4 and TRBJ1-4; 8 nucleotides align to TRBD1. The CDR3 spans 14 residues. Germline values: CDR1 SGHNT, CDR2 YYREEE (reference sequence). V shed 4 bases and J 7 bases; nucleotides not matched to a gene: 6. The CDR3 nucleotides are TGTGCCAGCAGCGGACAGGGTGGGAGTGAAAAACTGTTTTTT. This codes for CASSGQGGSEKLFF.

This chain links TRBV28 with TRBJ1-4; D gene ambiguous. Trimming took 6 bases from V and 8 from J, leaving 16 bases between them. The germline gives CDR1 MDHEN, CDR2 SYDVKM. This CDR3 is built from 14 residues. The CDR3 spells CASRASGAGEKLFF. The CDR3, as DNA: TGTGCCAGCAGGGCCAGCGGCGCCGGGGAAAAACTGTTTTTT.

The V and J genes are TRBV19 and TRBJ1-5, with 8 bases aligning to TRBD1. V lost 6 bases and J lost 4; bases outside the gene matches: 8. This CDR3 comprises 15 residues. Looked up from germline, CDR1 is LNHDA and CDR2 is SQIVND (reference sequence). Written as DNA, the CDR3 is TGTGCCAGTAGAAGACAGGGGACGTTAAATCAGCCCCAGCATTTT. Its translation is CASRRQGTLNQPQHF.

Here the CDR3 reads CASSPSDDEQFF. In DNA, the CDR3 is TGTGCCAGCAGCCCCAGTGATGATGAGCAGTTCTTC. The chain is built from TRBV5-6 and TRBJ2-1; D gene ambiguous. This CDR3 contains 12 residues. Germline V gene data show CDR1 as SGHDT and CDR2 as YYEEEE. V was shortened by 4 bases and J by 8 bases, with 10 bases between the two germline ends.

The CDR3 sequence is CASSLGGDRGATEAFF. The DNA of the CDR3 is TGTGCCAGCAGCTTGGGGGGGGACAGGGGCGCCACTGAAGCTTTCTTT. The chain combines TRBV5-4 with TRBJ1-1; 10 bases line up with TRBD1. Trimming at V came to 0 bases and at J to 4 bases, leaving 6 bases not matched to a gene. Germline V gives CDR1 SGHNT, CDR2 YYREEE (reference sequence). CDR3 size: 16 residues.

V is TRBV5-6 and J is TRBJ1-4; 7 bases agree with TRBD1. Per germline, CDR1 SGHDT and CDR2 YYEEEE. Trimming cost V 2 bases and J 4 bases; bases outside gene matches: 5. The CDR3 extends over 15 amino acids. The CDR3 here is CASSFWTGDNEKLFF. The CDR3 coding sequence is TGTGCCAGCAGCTTCTGGACAGGAGATAATGAAAAACTGTTTTTT. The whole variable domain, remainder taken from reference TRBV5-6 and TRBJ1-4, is DAGVTQSPTHLIKTRGQQVTLRCSPKSGHDTVSWYQQALGQGPQFIFQYYEEEERQRGNFPDRFSGHQFPNYSSELNVNALLLGDSALYLCASSFWTGDNEKLFFGSGTQLSVL.

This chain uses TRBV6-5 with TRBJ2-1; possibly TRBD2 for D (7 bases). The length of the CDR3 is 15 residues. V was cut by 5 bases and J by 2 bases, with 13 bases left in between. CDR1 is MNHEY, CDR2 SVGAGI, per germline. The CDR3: CASSPGGDTYNEQFF. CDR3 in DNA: TGTGCCAGCAGTCCTGGGGGGGACACCTACAATGAGCAGTTCTTC.

For the CDR3, the DNA is TGTGCCAGCAGCTTTATTGGACAGAGGCTCTACTCTGGAAACACCATATATTTT. Protein: CASSFIGQRLYSGNTIYF. This sequence joins TRBV7-9 and TRBJ1-3, with D possibly being TRBD1 (6 bases). Germline lookup yields CDR1 SEHNR and CDR2 FQNEAQ (reference sequence). Trimming pared 3 bases from V and 0 bases from J, leaving 18 bases between. The CDR3 covers 18 residues.

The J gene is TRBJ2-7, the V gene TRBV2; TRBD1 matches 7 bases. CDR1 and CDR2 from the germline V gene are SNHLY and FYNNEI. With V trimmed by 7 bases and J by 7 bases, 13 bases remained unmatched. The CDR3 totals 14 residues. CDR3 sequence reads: CASTGEQGKGEQYF. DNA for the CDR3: TGTGCCAGCACGGGTGAACAGGGGAAAGGAGAGCAGTACTTC.

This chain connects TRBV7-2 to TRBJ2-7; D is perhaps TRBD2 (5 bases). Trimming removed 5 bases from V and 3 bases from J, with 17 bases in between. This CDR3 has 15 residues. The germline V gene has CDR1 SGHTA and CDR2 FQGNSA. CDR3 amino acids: CASSPYHGSGYEQYF. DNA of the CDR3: TGTGCCAGCAGCCCCTACCATGGGAGCGGCTACGAGCAGTACTTC.

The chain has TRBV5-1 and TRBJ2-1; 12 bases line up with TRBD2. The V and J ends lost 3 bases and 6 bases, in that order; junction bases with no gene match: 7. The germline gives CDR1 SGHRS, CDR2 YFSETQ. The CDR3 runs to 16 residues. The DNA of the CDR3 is TGCGCCAGCAGCTCACTAGCGGGAGGCAGAGGCAATGAGCAGTTCTTC. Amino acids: CASSSLAGGRGNEQFF.

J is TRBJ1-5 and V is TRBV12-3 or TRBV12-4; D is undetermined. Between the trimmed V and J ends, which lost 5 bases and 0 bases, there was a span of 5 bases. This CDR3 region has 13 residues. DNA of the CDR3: TGTGCCAGCAGTAACGGTAGCAATCAGCCCCAGCATTTT. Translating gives CASSNGSNQPQHF.

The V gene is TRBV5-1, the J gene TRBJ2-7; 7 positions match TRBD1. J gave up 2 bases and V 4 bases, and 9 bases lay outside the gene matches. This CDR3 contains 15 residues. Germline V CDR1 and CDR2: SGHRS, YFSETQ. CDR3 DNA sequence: TGCGCCAGCAGCCCGACAGGGTCTTTTCCCTACGAGCAGTACTTC. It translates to CASSPTGSFPYEQYF.

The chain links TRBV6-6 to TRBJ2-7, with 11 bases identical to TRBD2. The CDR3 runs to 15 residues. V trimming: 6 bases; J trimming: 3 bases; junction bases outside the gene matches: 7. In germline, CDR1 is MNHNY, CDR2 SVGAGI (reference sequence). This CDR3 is CASSRSGTSGYEQYF. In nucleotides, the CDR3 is TGTGCCAGCAGCCGAAGCGGGACTAGCGGCTACGAGCAGTACTTC.

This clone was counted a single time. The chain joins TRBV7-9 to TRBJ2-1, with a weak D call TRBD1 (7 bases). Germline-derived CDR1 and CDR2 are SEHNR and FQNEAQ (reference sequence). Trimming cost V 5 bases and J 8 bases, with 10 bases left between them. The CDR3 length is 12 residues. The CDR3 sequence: CASSRRGDEQFF. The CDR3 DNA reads TGTGCCAGCAGCCGCAGGGGGGATGAGCAGTTCTTC. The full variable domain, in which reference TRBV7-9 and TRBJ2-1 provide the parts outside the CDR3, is DTGVSQNPRHKITKRGQNVTFRCDPISEHNRLYWYRQTLGQGPEFLTYFQNEAQLEKSRLLSDRFSAERPKGSFSTLEIQRTEQGDSAMYLCASSRRGDEQFFGPGTRLTVL.

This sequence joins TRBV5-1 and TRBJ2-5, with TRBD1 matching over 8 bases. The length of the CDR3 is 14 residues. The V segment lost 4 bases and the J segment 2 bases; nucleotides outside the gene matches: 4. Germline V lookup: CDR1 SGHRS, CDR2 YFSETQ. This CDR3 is CASSRGTGQETQYF. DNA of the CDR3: TGCGCCAGCAGCCGGGGGACAGGTCAAGAGACCCAGTACTTC.

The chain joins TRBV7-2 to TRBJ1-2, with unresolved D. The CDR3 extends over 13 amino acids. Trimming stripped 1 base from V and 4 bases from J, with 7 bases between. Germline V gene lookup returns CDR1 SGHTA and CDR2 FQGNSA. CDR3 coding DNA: TGTGCCAGCAGCTTAGGTGGGCTCTATGGCTACACCTTC. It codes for CASSLGGLYGYTF.